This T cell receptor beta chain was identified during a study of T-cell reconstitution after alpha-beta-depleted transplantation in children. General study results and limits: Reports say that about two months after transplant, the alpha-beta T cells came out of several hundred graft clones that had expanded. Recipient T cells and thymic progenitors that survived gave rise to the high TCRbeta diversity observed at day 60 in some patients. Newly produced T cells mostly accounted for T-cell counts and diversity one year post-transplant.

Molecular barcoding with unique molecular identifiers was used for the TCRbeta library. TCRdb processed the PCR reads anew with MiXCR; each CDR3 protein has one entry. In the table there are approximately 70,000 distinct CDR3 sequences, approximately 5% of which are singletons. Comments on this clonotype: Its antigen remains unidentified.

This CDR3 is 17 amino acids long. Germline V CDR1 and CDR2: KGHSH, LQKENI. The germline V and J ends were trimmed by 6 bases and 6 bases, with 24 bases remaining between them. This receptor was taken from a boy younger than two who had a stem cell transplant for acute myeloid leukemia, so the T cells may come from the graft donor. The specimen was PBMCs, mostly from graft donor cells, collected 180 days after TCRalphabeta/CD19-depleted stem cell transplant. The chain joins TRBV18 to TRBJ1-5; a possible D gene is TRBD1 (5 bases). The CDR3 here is CASSHGGDFNGAQPQHF. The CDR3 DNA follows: TGTGCCAGCTCCCATGGTGGGGACTTTAATGGGGCTCAGCCCCAGCATTTT.